The source of this T cell receptor beta chain is a study of blood T cell repertoires in COVID-19 (dated by TCRdb to the early 2020s). Looking at the study overall: Samples covering the acute and convalescent phases of COVID-19 were provided by collaborators in the United States, Italy and Spain. The material from the prospective study consisted of cDNA or gDNA derived from T cells, B-cell-depleted T cells, or PBMCs. Deeply sampled blood TCRbeta repertoires from subjects exposed to, actively infected with, or recovered from COVID-19 were included in the dataset. A freely available public database, intended as a resource for researchers studying the immune response to SARS-CoV-2, is where the repertoires were released. The samples were drawn from two sources: the first 160 participants of the ongoing ImmuneRACE study, and 1,254 subjects contributed by 6 global collaborators. A de-identified subject ID, COVID-19 status, age in years and sex were almost always included in the sample metadata. HLA class I and class II types, where available, came from metadata supplied by the sample provider rather than from assay-based typing. What the work shows at the level of the full study, not this receptor alone: Clinical and demographic metadata were provided uncurated, with the amount varying by source and participant.

TCRbeta CDR3 regions were amplified from genomic DNA using the immunoSEQ Assay, a bias-controlled multiplex PCR. The original methods were these. The number of nucleated cells in each sample was estimated from the amplification of reference gene primers within the assay. To quantify the absolute abundance of each unique TCRbeta CDR3 rearrangement, sequence reads were collapsed and filtered. For each sample, productive Simpson clonality was calculated as the square root of Simpson's diversity index across productive rearrangements. What TCRdb holds here is the immuneACCESS table cut down to in-frame rearrangements. Part of the clones is not present; checked against another copy, under half of the missing clones reflect an unresolved V gene, and the others are unexplained. V, J and clone size were drawn from that table, and D and trimming were deduced from the DNA. In this sample the table shows under 400,000 clones, almost 90% of which occur a single time. Less than 3.5% of the sample comes from the top ten.

In Seattle, one collaborating source enrolled patients while the infection was active and tracked those patients longitudinally over the course of disease. Collaborating institutions collected whole blood in K2EDTA tubes following their own protocols. For TCRbeta analysis, collaborators shipped samples in one of three forms: frozen whole blood, isolated PBMCs, or DNA extracted from either of those sample types. On this clone: No antigen is known for it. Qualities for individual bases were not recorded, and no much larger clone is one base off.

Deletion took 2 bases off V and 4 bases off J, with a span of 3 bases between the germline ends. Taken from cysteine to phenylalanine, the CDR3 has 11 residues. Only the CDR3 DNA stays, 33 bases, in frame from base 1. CDR1 and CDR2 are drawn from the germline V gene (reference sequence): DFQATT, SNEGSKA. The chain couples TRBV20-1 to TRBJ1-3, with the D gene too uncertain to name. This sequence originates from a woman aged 25 to 39 with COVID-19, enrolled during active disease. Sequencing was carried out using peripheral blood. The nucleotides read TGCAGTGCTAGACAGGGAAACACCATATATTTT. Translated, it gives CSARQGNTIYF.